This T cell receptor beta chain was recovered during a study of T cells in Graves' hyperthyroidism and ophthalmopathy. RNA transcripts were the template for amplifying TCR beta CDR3 regions. A set of HTBI primers served as the primers for a first-round RT-PCR of the TCR CDR3. MiXCR, applied by TCRdb to the multiplex PCR reads, yields one record per CDR3 protein. This sample has a few hundred thousand distinct CDR3 sequences, with approximately 15% found just once. This clonotype was seen many times. CDR1 DFQATT and CDR2 SNEGSKA come from the germline V gene (reference sequence). This CDR3 has 13 amino acids. V trimming: 1 base; J trimming: 1 base; junction bases outside the gene matches: 0.

The chain combines TRBV20-1 with TRBJ2-7; 8 nucleotides agree with TRBD1. The sequence was collected from a woman in her 30s with Graves' hyperthyroidism. The specimen was blood. DNA of the CDR3: TGCAGTGCTAGAGGGACAGGGTCCTACGAGCAGTACTTC. It is translated as CSARGTGSYEQYF.